This TCR beta chain was found in a study of a mutant IDH1 vaccine in newly diagnosed glioma (dated by TCRdb to the early 2020s). Notes on the research overall: Of the roughly 32 patients who were treated, about 60% were male and approximately 40% were female, and the mean age was around 40 years. For exploratory analyses, about 25 treated patients had longitudinal TCRB deep sequencing done wherever samples were available. Peripheral blood was drawn at six visits: V03 (baseline), V05, V07, V10, V12 and V13. Prior to enrollment, patients had been given standard therapy consisting of radiotherapy alone, temozolomide alone, or radiochemotherapy with temozolomide, with the combination given to most patients. The paper as a whole reports these results and caveats: Availability determined which PBMC samples were chosen for TCRB deep sequencing. Changes in the top peripheral T cell clonotypes picked up by TCRB sequencing did not appear to be linked to pseudoprogression. Immune responses induced by the vaccine were seen in around 94% of patients across multiple MHC alleles. The authors noted that analyses of patient blood samples could not be reproduced because of sample limitations.

Clipping removes 2 bases from V and 5 bases from J, with 10 as the unmatched junction base count. The CDR3 numbers 17 residues from cysteine through phenylalanine. Of all the DNA, just the CDR3 is kept, 51 bases in frame from base 1. The germline V gene specifies SGDLS as CDR1 and YYNGEE as CDR2. In the paper's terms, the time point label means: baseline, week 1 (first vaccination visit). Interpreted using the paper, the treatment or condition label stands for: pre-vaccination baseline after standard-of-care therapy. Donors had newly diagnosed WHO grade 3 or 4 IDH1-mutant astrocytomas with loss of nuclear ATRX. The samples were drawn from NOA16, a multicentre, single-arm, open-label phase I trial in Germany that tested a mutant IDH1 peptide vaccine in humans for the first time. Blood drawn at visit V03 was used as the baseline sample for immunogenicity testing. Genomic DNA for TCRB sequencing was isolated from EDTA blood with the DNeasy Blood and Tissue Kit.

In regard to this clone: What this receptor recognizes is not known. No much larger clone exists at a distance of one base, and base qualities are not known.

The library was made by the immunoSEQ multiplex PCR assay. Following the manufacturer's protocol, the hsTCRB Kit was used to amplify rearranged TCR beta chain sequences. TCRB libraries were sequenced on an Illumina MiSeq. The original methods were these. Demultiplexing, trimming and gene mapping were performed with the kit vendor's proprietary platform. Here the immuneACCESS table is served through TCRdb, limited to in-frame sequences with V and J called. Missing clones are a known gap in these copies; in checked studies unresolved V genes cover under half, and the rest lacks a known reason. That table furnishes V, J and clone size, whereas the DNA furnished D and trimming. This sample holds approximately 100,000 clones; 70% to 90% were observed only once. The ten largest clones capture 0.5% to 0.6% of the sample.

Sample: PBMCs, taken from a glioma patient treated with radiotherapy, temozolomide or both. The sequence is built from TRBV9 and TRBJ2-5; 12 central nucleotides agree with TRBD2. The TCR originated in a woman aged 45-65 years with glioma. CDR3 loop: CASSVGLAGRVGETQYF. The bases are TGTGCCAGCAGCGTGGGACTAGCGGGCCGAGTGGGGGAGACCCAGTACTTC.